These T cell receptor beta chains were read from a single sample in a study of cytomegalovirus exposure and HLA in healthy donors. Sequencing used immunoSEQ multiplex PCR; TCRdb keeps in-frame clones, though not all of them. The sample has some 120,000 clones, about 70% seen once. What was sequenced was PBMCs. These receptors all come from a woman between 55 and 75 years old in good health and CMV-seropositive. Each CDR3 is given with its conserved first and last residue. A D gene is named only where the DNA matches it firmly. Size is stated for part of the rows, as once, few or many counts, or as a class when the clone is expanded.

abundance: .
j_gene: TRBJ2-3
v_gene: TRBV19
d_gene: .
CDR3nt: TGTGCCAGTAGTACGGGTGTCACAGATACGCAGTATTTT
CDR3aa: CASSTGVTDTQYF

abundance: .
j_gene: TRBJ2-1
v_gene: TRBV7-2
d_gene: .
CDR3nt: TGTGCCAGCAGCTTAGCTGCGGGGCCCTACAATGAGCAGTTCTTC
CDR3aa: CASSLAAGPYNEQFF

abundance: .
j_gene: TRBJ2-5
v_gene: TRBV7-9
d_gene: TRBD2
CDR3nt: TGTGCCAGCAGCTTACCTGGACTAGCGGGAGGGCGGGAGACCCAGTACTTC
CDR3aa: CASSLPGLAGGRETQYF

abundance: .
j_gene: TRBJ2-6
v_gene: TRBV4-1
d_gene: .
CDR3nt: TGCGCCAGCAGCCAAGGCGCTGCTGCCTCTGGGGCCAACGTCCTGACTTTC
CDR3aa: CASSQGAAASGANVLTF

abundance: .
j_gene: TRBJ2-7
v_gene: TRBV5-1
d_gene: .
CDR3nt: TGCGCCAGCAGTACCGGTGGGGGGTCGGGTGAGCAGTACTTC
CDR3aa: CASSTGGGSGEQYF

abundance: .
j_gene: TRBJ2-7
v_gene: TRBV4-2
d_gene: .
CDR3nt: TGTGCCAGCAGCCAAGGAATGACAGTCTACGAGCAGTACTTC
CDR3aa: CASSQGMTVYEQYF

abundance: .
j_gene: TRBJ2-7
v_gene: TRBV5-8
d_gene: .
CDR3nt: TGTGCCAGCAGCAGCCTGGAAGGACTGTCTGCGTCCTACGAGCAGTACTTC
CDR3aa: CASSSLEGLSASYEQYF

abundance: few
j_gene: TRBJ2-3
v_gene: TRBV15
d_gene: TRBD1
CDR3nt: TGTGCCACCAGCGGGGGGACAGGGGTCACAGATACGCAGTATTTT
CDR3aa: CATSGGTGVTDTQYF

abundance: .
j_gene: TRBJ2-5
v_gene: TRBV15
d_gene: .
CDR3nt: TGTGCCACCAGCCGCCGGGTACAAGAGACCCAGTACTTC
CDR3aa: CATSRRVQETQYF

abundance: .
j_gene: TRBJ2-1
v_gene: TRBV7-2
d_gene: TRBD2
CDR3nt: TGTGCCAGCAGCTTAGGGGGCGGGAGCAATGAGCAGTTCTTC
CDR3aa: CASSLGGGSNEQFF

abundance: .
j_gene: TRBJ1-1
v_gene: TRBV5-4
d_gene: .
CDR3nt: TGTGCCAGCAGCCTCCTCCGACAGAACACTGAAGCTTTCTTT
CDR3aa: CASSLLRQNTEAFF

abundance: few
j_gene: TRBJ1-2
v_gene: TRBV7-9
d_gene: TRBD1
CDR3nt: TGTGCCAGCAGCTTGGACAGGTCCTACTATGGCTACACCTTC
CDR3aa: CASSLDRSYYGYTF

abundance: .
j_gene: TRBJ2-1
v_gene: TRBV4-3
d_gene: TRBD2
CDR3nt: TGCGCCAGCAGCCAAGATGTGGGAGCGGGGCCCAATGAGCAGTTCTTC
CDR3aa: CASSQDVGAGPNEQFF

abundance: .
j_gene: TRBJ1-1
v_gene: TRBV30
d_gene: .
CDR3nt: TGTGCCTGGAGGAGACAGCTAATGAACACTGAAGCTTTCTTT
CDR3aa: CAWRRQLMNTEAFF

abundance: .
j_gene: TRBJ2-7
v_gene: TRBV5-1
d_gene: TRBD1
CDR3nt: TGCGCCAGCAGCGATGGGACAGGGAAAGCCTACGAGCAGTACTTC
CDR3aa: CASSDGTGKAYEQYF

abundance: once
j_gene: TRBJ2-2
v_gene: TRBV4-2
d_gene: TRBD2
CDR3nt: TGTGCCAGCAGCCAAGAGGATAGCGGGGGCACCGGGGAGCTGTTTTTT
CDR3aa: CASSQEDSGGTGELFF

abundance: once
j_gene: TRBJ2-5
v_gene: TRBV5-1
d_gene: TRBD1
CDR3nt: TGCGCCAGCAGCCGAATAGGACAGGGAAAGACCCAGTACTTC
CDR3aa: CASSRIGQGKTQYF

abundance: .
j_gene: TRBJ2-7
v_gene: TRBV7-2
d_gene: TRBD1
CDR3nt: TGTGCCAGCAGCCCCGGGGGACAGGGAGGCGAGCAGTACTTC
CDR3aa: CASSPGGQGGEQYF

abundance: once
j_gene: TRBJ2-7
v_gene: TRBV30
d_gene: .
CDR3nt: TGTGCCTGGAGTGCCGGTCGGACTCAAGTGTACTTC
CDR3aa: CAWSAGRTQVYF

abundance: few
j_gene: TRBJ2-1
v_gene: TRBV19
d_gene: .
CDR3nt: TGTGCCAGTAGTAAAGACAGAAGCTCCTACAATGAGCAGTTCTTC
CDR3aa: CASSKDRSSYNEQFF

abundance: .
j_gene: TRBJ2-6
v_gene: TRBV10-3
d_gene: TRBD1
CDR3nt: TGTGCCATCAGTGTGAGCTTGGGACAGGGTGAGCGGTCTGGGGCCAACGTCCTGACTTTC
CDR3aa: CAISVSLGQGERSGANVLTF

abundance: few
j_gene: TRBJ2-3
v_gene: TRBV7-9
d_gene: TRBD2
CDR3nt: TGTGCCAGCAGCTCCGGACAGCGGGGGGCAGATACGCAGTATTTT
CDR3aa: CASSSGQRGADTQYF

abundance: .
j_gene: TRBJ2-5
v_gene: TRBV30
d_gene: TRBD2
CDR3nt: TGTGCCTGGGGGACTAGCGGGAGGCCGGGGGAGACCCAGTACTTC
CDR3aa: CAWGTSGRPGETQYF

abundance: .
j_gene: TRBJ1-1
v_gene: TRBV5-1
d_gene: .
CDR3nt: TGCGCCAGCAGGGGAGGGGAGCGGACTGAAGCTTTCTTT
CDR3aa: CASRGGERTEAFF

abundance: .
j_gene: TRBJ1-6
v_gene: TRBV13
d_gene: TRBD1
CDR3nt: TGTGCCAGCAGCTTCGACAGGGGTAATTCACCCCTCCACTTT
CDR3aa: CASSFDRGNSPLHF

abundance: .
j_gene: TRBJ2-5
v_gene: TRBV6-5
d_gene: TRBD2
CDR3nt: TGTGCCAGCAGAAGCGGGGGCCCCTTCGAGACCCAGTACTTC
CDR3aa: CASRSGGPFETQYF

abundance: .
j_gene: TRBJ2-2
v_gene: TRBV30
d_gene: .
CDR3nt: TGTGCCATAGCGACAGGCCCTAACACCGGGGAGCTGTTTTTT
CDR3aa: CAIATGPNTGELFF

abundance: .
j_gene: TRBJ2-1
v_gene: TRBV5-5
d_gene: .
CDR3nt: TGTGCCAGCAGCGAACACTACCCGAGCTCCTACAATGAGCAGTTCTTC
CDR3aa: CASSEHYPSSYNEQFF

abundance: .
j_gene: TRBJ1-4
v_gene: TRBV19
d_gene: .
CDR3nt: TGTGCCAGTAGTATATCGGAAAAACTGTTTTTT
CDR3aa: CASSISEKLFF

abundance: once
j_gene: TRBJ1-2
v_gene: TRBV29-1
d_gene: TRBD1
CDR3nt: TGCAGCGTTGTCGATTGGGGGCAGGGGGGTTTCGGCTACACCTTC
CDR3aa: CSVVDWGQGGFGYTF

abundance: .
j_gene: TRBJ2-5
v_gene: TRBV15
d_gene: TRBD1
CDR3nt: TGTGCCACCAGCAGAGACAGGGGGCAAGAGACCCAGTACTTC
CDR3aa: CATSRDRGQETQYF

abundance: .
j_gene: TRBJ1-2
v_gene: TRBV18
d_gene: TRBD1
CDR3nt: TGTGCCAGCTCTCATGACAGGGTTCATGGCTACACCTTC
CDR3aa: CASSHDRVHGYTF

abundance: .
j_gene: TRBJ1-2
v_gene: TRBV25-1
d_gene: TRBD1
CDR3nt: TGTGCCAGCAGTGACTTTGGACAGGGGGCGAGGGGCTACACCTTC
CDR3aa: CASSDFGQGARGYTF

abundance: .
j_gene: TRBJ1-2
v_gene: TRBV10-3
d_gene: TRBD1
CDR3nt: TGTGCCATCAGTCTAGACAGGGGGGTAGATGGCTACACCTTC
CDR3aa: CAISLDRGVDGYTF

abundance: .
j_gene: TRBJ1-2
v_gene: TRBV2
d_gene: TRBD1
CDR3nt: TGTGCCAGCAGTGAACATCAGGGGGCGGATGGCTACACCTTC
CDR3aa: CASSEHQGADGYTF

abundance: once
j_gene: TRBJ1-5
v_gene: TRBV27
d_gene: TRBD1
CDR3nt: TGTGCCACGGCCCGGGACAGTGCCGAGAATCAGCCCCAGCATTTT
CDR3aa: CATARDSAENQPQHF

abundance: .
j_gene: TRBJ2-7
v_gene: TRBV6-5
d_gene: .
CDR3nt: TGTGCCAGCAGTTCGTTTACAGAGACCGCGTACGAGCAGTACTTC
CDR3aa: CASSSFTETAYEQYF

abundance: .
j_gene: TRBJ2-3
v_gene: TRBV30
d_gene: TRBD2
CDR3nt: TGTGCCTGGAGCCCGACTAGCGGGGGACGCCTCACAGATACGCAGTATTTT
CDR3aa: CAWSPTSGGRLTDTQYF

abundance: .
j_gene: TRBJ2-1
v_gene: TRBV19
d_gene: .
CDR3nt: TGTGCCAGTAGATCTGACAACCCCTACAATGAGCAGTTCTTC
CDR3aa: CASRSDNPYNEQFF

abundance: .
j_gene: TRBJ1-1
v_gene: TRBV9
d_gene: .
CDR3nt: TGTGCCAGCAGCGTAGATCCGGGGATCCCCGCTGAAGCTTTCTTT
CDR3aa: CASSVDPGIPAEAFF

abundance: .
j_gene: TRBJ2-5
v_gene: TRBV6-1
d_gene: .
CDR3nt: TGTGCCAGCAGTCCTCGGAGTGCTAAGTACTTC
CDR3aa: CASSPRSAKYF